The present TCR beta chain was sequenced within a study of regulatory T cells in long-lasting Graves disease. Overall study results and limits: Limited sample numbers may have lowered accuracy. More public clonotypes were shared by persistent patients (around 3,000) than by new patients (roughly 910).

This clonotype was seen ten or more times. Its matching antigen is unknown. Sample time point: newly diagnosed GD, antithyroid drugs for less than 3 months. The authors made the TCR library using RNA they extracted from PBMCs. The patient group derived from an endocrinology department in Xi'an, China. With EDTA tubes as the receptacles, about 8.1 milliliters of peripheral blood were drawn. Building of the TCR beta libraries involved iRepertoire HTBI primers and Arm-PCR of CDR3 regions. TCRdb re-called the multiplex PCR reads with MiXCR, one entry per CDR3 protein. In the table there are 200,000 to 250,000 distinct CDR3 sequences, about 19% of which are singletons. V was trimmed by 11 bases and J by 2 bases, leaving 9 bases between them. The CDR3 spans 12 residues. Germline V gene lookup returns CDR1 LGHDT and CDR2 YNNKEL (reference sequence).

The TCR sequence derives from a female donor with Graves disease. The V call is TRBV3-1, the J call TRBJ2-2; D not resolved. The sequences come from peripheral blood mononuclear cells (PBMCs), collected at new diagnosis, from a patient treated with antithyroid drugs. The CDR3 reads CACGRNTGELFF. In DNA form, the CDR3 reads TGTGCCTGCGGACGAAACACCGGGGAGCTGTTTTTT.